This TCR beta chain was identified during a study of intratumoral heterogeneity in liver cancer. With respect to this clone: The antigen remains undetermined.

This CDR3 region has 15 residues. The V and J ends lost 6 bases and 3 bases respectively, with 14 bases between them. Germline V CDR1 and CDR2: LNHDA, SQIVND (reference sequence). Study-level findings and limits: Regional tumor-infiltrating lymphocyte burden differences seen by RNA-seq were reportedly confirmed using TCR sequencing. Overall T cell clonality did not differ significantly between tumor regions.

Generated by immunoSEQ multiplex PCR, the TCRdb table keeps only in-frame clones and is missing some. Among 6,000 to 7,000 clones, 55% were seen once, and the ten largest hold approximately 14%. The hepatocellular carcinoma nodule was sampled at distinct, geographically separated regions. Early-stage hepatocellular carcinoma patients were treatment-naïve prior to resection. No macroscopic necrosis or hemorrhage was seen in sampled areas. V usage is TRBV19 and J usage is TRBJ2-2, with a possible D match to TRBD1 (5 bases). The clonotype was recovered from a man in his 70s with hepatocellular carcinoma. Sequences were derived from tumor tissue, sampled before any cancer treatment. The DNA of the CDR3 is TGTGCCAGTAGGAGCAGGGTGATTCACACCGGGGAGCTGTTTTTT. It specifies CASRSRVIHTGELFF.